The present T cell receptor beta chain was sequenced within a study of blood T cell repertoires in COVID-19. TCRdb keeps only in-frame clones here, not all; method: immunoSEQ multiplex PCR. The data contain over 120,000 clones, over 75% of them seen just once; the ten biggest clones take up about 1.5%. This clone was seen a few times. The source of this sequence is a woman aged 50 to 60 with acute or convalescent COVID-19. The sequenced material came from peripheral blood.

The CDR3 reads CASSKRDRQGAAQPQHF. The CDR3 DNA reads TGTGCCAGCAGCAAAAGGGATCGACAGGGGGCAGCTCAGCCCCAGCATTTT. V gene TRBV21-1 combines with J gene TRBJ1-5; TRBD1 is taken as the D call from the table, unchecked against the DNA. TRBV21-1 is termed a pseudogene. This CDR3 is built from 17 residues.